This TCR beta chain appears in the sequencing data of a study of identical twins. Notes on the study in general: Insertions ran lower in abundant cord blood beta clonotypes, though not in memory repertoires.

TCRdb passed the 5' RACE reads through MiXCR, listing each CDR3 protein once. The sample includes 350,000 to 600,000 distinct CDR3 sequences, approximately 14% of them seen just once. A note on this clonotype: Its cognate antigen is unknown.

V was shortened by 0 bases and J by 0 bases, with 15 bases between the two germline ends. The CDR3 length is 17 residues. Germline CDR1 reads SGHVS; CDR2 reads FNYEAQ. These data were also filed under a second study, of yellow fever vaccine responses in identical twins. That paper states: Convergence reportedly seemed to mark part of the twins' vaccine T cell response, with personalization marking the rest.

The source material was CD4+ T cells sorted from blood. The V call is TRBV7-6, the J call TRBJ2-7; D might be TRBD2 (6 bases). This TCR was sampled from a woman aged 18-29 years in good health. This CDR3 is CASSLAVADDSSYEQYF. CDR3 DNA sequence: TGTGCCAGCAGCTTAGCGGTAGCGGACGACAGCTCCTACGAGCAGTACTTC.